Described below is a single TCR beta chain sequence and its context. Method: immunoSEQ multiplex PCR; TCRdb's copy keeps in-frame clones and lacks some. The table lists 25,000 to 40,000 clones, approximately 82% of them singletons, with less than 40% in the top ten. The data were taken from a study of PD-L1 blockade in urothelial cancer. At the level of the study: Patients started atezolizumab around 2014, 1,200 mg intravenously every 3 weeks. The researchers analyzed blood 3 weeks (second dose) and 6 weeks after treatment start.

The CDR3 is 13 amino acids. Germline-derived CDR1 and CDR2 are MNHNS and SASEGT. The V gene lost 3 bases and the J gene lost 0 bases, with 6 bases spanning the gap. Pretreatment and on-treatment blood mononuclear cell samples were taken, totaling between 1 and 8 time points per patient. The receptor comes from a man between 60 and 70 years old with urothelial cancer. This sequence joins TRBV6-1 and TRBJ2-7; no definite D call. The source material was PBMCs, sampled around atezolizumab (anti-PD-L1) treatment. The CDR3 nucleotides are TGTGCCAGCAGTGAGTATGTCTCCTACGAGCAGTACTTC. Translated, it gives CASSEYVSYEQYF.